These 17 T cell receptor beta chains came from one sample sequenced in a study of cytomegalovirus exposure and HLA in healthy donors. The PCR made use of 60 Vbeta and 13 Jbeta primers. Measured with immunoSEQ multiplex PCR; TCRdb has only the in-frame clones, and not every one. Altogether roughly 140,000 clones are present, about 84% being singletons, with the ten largest covering about 3.4%. The specimen was PBMCs. These TCRs come from a male donor in good health and CMV-seronegative.

The rearrangement joins TRBV7-6 to TRBJ2-5, with 9 bases aligning to TRBD1. The CDR3 is 16 amino acids. Germline trimming cut 5 bases from V and 4 bases from J; bases unmatched to any gene: 11. Germline CDR1 reads SGHVS; CDR2 reads FNYEAQ. The DNA for the CDR3 is TGTGCCAGCAGCCCCTACAGGGGGCTCGGTGTAGAGACCCAGTACTTC. As protein: CASSPYRGLGVETQYF.

This clone was counted a few times. The chain has TRBV7-9 and TRBJ2-2, with TRBD2 matching over 7 bases. V gave up 6 bases and J gave up 0 bases; unmatched junction bases: 7. The CDR3 extends over 16 amino acids. CDR1 is SEHNR, CDR2 FQNEAQ, per germline (reference sequence). CDR3 nucleotides: TGTGCCAGCAGGCATAAGGGGACTACGAACACCGGGGAGCTGTTTTTT. Translated: CASRHKGTTNTGELFF.

The chain links TRBV28 to TRBJ2-6; TRBD1 matches at 9 bases. Looked up from germline, CDR1 is MDHEN and CDR2 is SYDVKM. V shed 5 bases and J 1 base; nucleotides not matched to a gene: 9. The CDR3 has 18 residues. CDR3 amino acids: CASSPPGQGPSGANVLTF. The CDR3 DNA reads as TGTGCCAGCAGTCCTCCGGGACAGGGCCCTTCTGGGGCCAACGTCCTGACTTTC. The full variable domain, with the rest looked up from reference TRBV28 and TRBJ2-6, is DVKVTQSSRYLVKRTGEKVFLECVQDMDHENMFWYRQDPGLGLRLIYFSYDVKMKEKGDIPEGYSVSREKKERFSLILESASTNQTSMYLCASSPPGQGPSGANVLTFGAGSRLTVL.

The chain joins TRBV7-2 to TRBJ2-1, with 7 bases that match TRBD2. This CDR3 has 16 residues. The V gene's germline CDR1 is SGHTA and CDR2 FQGNSA. The ends lost 2 bases at V and 0 bases at J; junction bases unmatched: 4. The CDR3 nucleotides are TGTGCCAGCAGCTTATTAGGCGGGGGCTCCTACAATGAGCAGTTCTTC. This codes for CASSLLGGGSYNEQFF.

The chain links TRBV28 to TRBJ2-7, with a tentative D call TRBD1 (5 bases). The V gene's germline CDR1 is MDHEN and CDR2 SYDVKM. Trimming removed 3 bases at V and 1 base at J, with 10 bases between. The CDR3 runs to 14 residues. The CDR3 DNA reads TGTGCCAGCAGTTTGCGACAGCCGTCCTACGAGCAGTACTTC. Protein sequence: CASSLRQPSYEQYF.

This sequence joins TRBV9 and TRBJ1-3, with a possible D match to TRBD1 (5 bases). The CDR3 consists of 17 residues. The germline CDR1 and CDR2 sequences are SGDLS and YYNGEE. V lost 0 bases to trimming and J lost 0 bases, with 13 bases between them. The CDR3 bases are TGTGCCAGCAGCGTAGCCAGGGATGAAATCTCTGGAAACACCATATATTTT. Encoded protein: CASSVARDEISGNTIYF.

V gene TRBV5-1 combines with J gene TRBJ2-1; 12 nucleotides align to TRBD2. Germline V lookup: CDR1 SGHRS, CDR2 YFSETQ. The CDR3 is 15 residues long. V shed 1 base and J 4 bases; nucleotides not matched to a gene: 0. CDR3 nucleotides: TGCGCCAGCAGCTTGACTAGCGGGGGGTACAATGAGCAGTTCTTC. It encodes CASSLTSGGYNEQFF.

In DNA form, the CDR3 reads TGCGCCAGCAGCTTGGAGTCTGTGAGCTCCTACGAGCAGTACTTC. This codes for CASSLESVSSYEQYF. The V gene is TRBV5-1, the J gene TRBJ2-7; D is undetermined. Germline V gene sequence: CDR1 SGHRS, CDR2 YFSETQ. The CDR3 loop spans 15 amino acids. V shed 0 bases and J shed 0 bases, with 10 bases lying between them.

This rearrangement joins TRBV18 to TRBJ2-7; 7 nucleotides align to TRBD1. This CDR3 region has 15 residues. From germline, CDR1 is KGHSH and CDR2 LQKENI. Unmatched junction bases numbered 6, after V lost 0 bases and J lost 4 bases. The CDR3 DNA follows: TGTGCCAGCTCACCACCAGCCACAGGGGTTTACGAGCAGTACTTC. Its translation: CASSPPATGVYEQYF.

The chain couples TRBV19 to TRBJ1-2; no clear D. The germline V and J ends were trimmed by 10 bases and 4 bases, with 7 bases remaining between them. Germline-derived CDR1 and CDR2 are LNHDA and SQIVND (reference sequence). There are 10 residues in the CDR3. The CDR3 loop is CATLSYGYTF. CDR3 DNA sequence: TGTGCCACCCTCAGCTATGGCTACACCTTC.

The genes are TRBV5-6 and TRBJ1-1; D is undetermined. The CDR3 runs 12 residues. Germline loops: CDR1 SGHDT, CDR2 YYEEEE. Deletions cut 1 base from V and 7 bases from J, with 8 bases between. CDR3 sequence (DNA): TGTGCCAGCAGCTTGTGGGCAGGTGAAGCTTTCTTT. This translates into CASSLWAGEAFF. Variable domain in full (rest from reference TRBV5-6 and TRBJ1-1): DAGVTQSPTHLIKTRGQQVTLRCSPKSGHDTVSWYQQALGQGPQFIFQYYEEEERQRGNFPDRFSGHQFPNYSSELNVNALLLGDSALYLCASSLWAGEAFFGQGTRLTVV.

This chain joins TRBV9 and TRBJ2-7; maybe TRBD2 (6 bases). Germline V gene lookup returns CDR1 SGDLS and CDR2 YYNGEE. This CDR3 contains 17 residues. Trimming took off 4 bases at V and 2 bases at J, with 22 bases between the two ends. CDR3 DNA: TGTGCCAGCAGCTCACCCCGGGACTTCCCTCCCACCTACGAGCAGTACTTC. Translated: CASSSPRDFPPTYEQYF.

This chain joins TRBV19 and TRBJ2-3, with 8 bases that match TRBD2. The junction had 3 bases not matched to a gene; V was cut back by 2 bases and J by 2 bases. Germline CDR1 LNHDA, CDR2 SQIVND (reference sequence). The CDR3 contains 15 residues. The CDR3 spells CASSISSGATDTQYF. The DNA for the CDR3 is TGTGCCAGTAGTATAAGTAGCGGGGCCACAGATACGCAGTATTTT. The entire variable domain, with the rest obtained from reference TRBV19 and TRBJ2-3, is as follows: DGGITQSPKYLFRKEGQNVTLSCEQNLNHDAMYWYRQDPGQGLRLIYYSQIVNDFQKGDIAEGYSVSREKKESFPLTVTSAQKNPTAFYLCASSISSGATDTQYFGPGTRLTVL.

The genes are TRBV2 and TRBJ2-1; TRBD2 matches at 8 bases. The CDR3 is 16 residues long. Per the germline V gene, CDR1 is SNHLY and CDR2 is FYNNEI. J was trimmed by 0 bases and V by 7 bases; bases with no gene match: 8. DNA of the CDR3: TGTGCCAGCAACCGGGGGGGAGGGCCCTCCTACAATGAGCAGTTCTTC. Amino acids: CASNRGGGPSYNEQFF.

The chain employs TRBV19 and TRBJ1-5, with D perhaps matching TRBD1 (6 bases). CDR1 is LNHDA and CDR2 is SQIVND in the germline V gene (reference sequence). The length of the CDR3 is 16 residues. V lost 6 bases to trimming and J lost 2 bases, with 17 bases between them. Here the CDR3 DNA reads TGTGCCAGTAGCCGAGGGGCAGGGGTACGCAATCAGCCCCAGCATTTT. This gives the protein CASSRGAGVRNQPQHF.

This clone has only one observation. This chain connects TRBV5-1 to TRBJ2-2, with D maybe TRBD1 (5 bases). Germline V lookup: CDR1 SGHRS, CDR2 YFSETQ. This CDR3 has 15 amino acids. The V end lost 3 bases, the J end lost 6 bases, and 15 bases lay between the germline ends. The CDR3 region has the DNA TGCGCCAGCAGCTCGGACATTTACGACGCCGGGGAGCTGTTTTTT. Residues: CASSSDIYDAGELFF.

CDR3 sequence reads: CASSYRAAGATEAFF. CDR3 nucleotides: TGTGCCAGCAGTTACAGGGCTGCAGGGGCCACTGAAGCTTTCTTT. V usage is TRBV6-5 and J usage is TRBJ1-1; possible D gene TRBD1, 6 bases. Looked up from germline, CDR1 is MNHEY and CDR2 is SVGAGI. The ends were cut back, 2 bases at V and 4 bases at J, with 14 bases in the middle. The CDR3 runs to 15 residues.